The source of this T cell receptor beta chain is a study of lymphopenia after photon versus proton radiotherapy. With respect to this clone: The antigen is unknown.

Assay: immunoSEQ multiplex PCR; the TCRdb copy retains only in-frame clones and omits some. The sample holds about 70,000 clones, 85% to 95% seen once. Overall study findings and caveats: Under photons, naive T cells and diversity fell while effector/memory populations rose. Oligoclonal CD8+ Temra expansion after nadir drove photon patients' diversity drop.

The CDR3 contains 17 residues. Trimming removed 0 bases at V and 4 bases at J, with 18 bases between. The germline V gene has CDR1 LGHNA and CDR2 YSLEER. The TCR originated in a middle-aged woman with cholangiocarcinoma. The specimen was peripheral blood, collected from a patient treated with photon-based radiotherapy. The V and J genes are TRBV4-3 and TRBJ1-1; tentative D call: TRBD1 (5 bases). The CDR3 DNA reads as TGCGCCAGCAGCCAAGAGGAGGGACGCGCCGGGGCCACTGAAGCTTTCTTT. This translates into CASSQEEGRAGATEAFF.